A single sample is the source of the 23 T cell receptor beta chains below, sequenced in a study of T-cell memory formation after mild COVID-19. TCRdb re-called the 5' RACE reads through MiXCR, storing one row per CDR3 protein. Of about 240,000 distinct CDR3 sequences detected, 9.4% appear once; the ten largest clones hold around 23%. Sample: PBMCs or a T cell subset sorted from them (not recorded which). These receptors all come from a young man who had mild COVID-19 (a few samples of this study predate the infection). Cell type and time point are not known.

In regard to this clonotype: Compared with germline, one end of the junction differs, possibly owing to a read error. This chain links TRBV12-3 or TRBV12-4 with TRBJ2-7; D possibly corresponds to TRBD1 (6 bases). CDR3 size: 14 residues. The CDR3 region is CASSLGQASYEKYF. DNA for the CDR3: TGTGCCAGCAGTTTAGGACAGGCCTCCTACGAGAAGTACTTC.

In this sample, this clonotype turned up a few times. The chain links TRBV7-2 to TRBJ2-2, with 7 bases matching TRBD2. CDR1 is SGHTA, CDR2 FQGNSA, per germline. The length of the CDR3 is 16 residues. J gave up 0 bases and V 1 base, and 2 bases lay outside the gene matches. CDR3 protein: CASSLVAGANTGELFF. The CDR3 region has the DNA TGTGCCAGCAGCTTAGTGGCGGGGGCGAACACCGGGGAGCTGTTTTTT. The full variable domain, completed using reference TRBV7-2 and TRBJ2-2, is GAGVSQSPSNKVTEKGKDVELRCDPISGHTALYWYRQSLGQGLEFLIYFQGNSAPDKSGLPSDRFSAERTGGSVSTLTIQRTQQEDSAVYLCASSLVAGANTGELFFGEGSRLTVL.

This sequence joins TRBV2 and TRBJ2-3; TRBD2 agrees at 7 bases. The CDR3 spans 12 residues. The J segment lost 10 bases and the V segment lost 1 base, leaving 2 bases of the junction unmatched. CDR1 is SNHLY, CDR2 FYNNEI, per germline. CDR3 loop: CASSEGGGAQYF. The CDR3 coding sequence is TGTGCCAGCAGTGAAGGTGGGGGGGCGCAGTATTTT.

This clonotype was counted only a few times. The rearrangement uses TRBV9 and TRBJ2-2, with D perhaps TRBD2 (6 bases). CDR3 size: 13 residues. Trimming removed 5 bases at V and 4 bases at J, with 9 bases between. Germline V CDR1 and CDR2: SGDLS, YYNGEE. CDR3 bases: TGTGCCAGCAGACGGGAGTTCACCGGGGAGCTGTTTTTT. Translated, it gives CASRREFTGELFF.

The chain has TRBV20-1 and TRBJ1-6; 8 bases align to TRBD1. CDR1 and CDR2 (germline): DFQATT, SNEGSKA (reference sequence). The CDR3 spans 15 residues. V lost 3 bases and J lost 9; bases outside the gene matches: 10. CDR3 amino acids: CSASSEQGVGSPLHF. The CDR3 DNA sequence: TGCAGTGCTAGTTCCGAACAGGGGGTCGGTTCACCCCTCCACTTT.

This clonotype was seen at least ten times. The chain carries TRBV7-2 and TRBJ2-2, with 7 bases identical to TRBD2. The V gene's germline CDR1 is SGHTA and CDR2 FQGNSA. V shed 10 bases and J 7 bases; nucleotides not matched to a gene: 12. This CDR3 has 14 amino acids. The CDR3 protein is CATHLSRDYGELFF. The CDR3 DNA sequence: TGTGCCACTCATCTCAGCAGGGACTACGGGGAGCTGTTTTTT.

This clonotype was counted only a few times. The chain has TRBV3-1 and TRBJ2-2; D not certain. Trimming stripped 1 base from V and 3 bases from J, with 6 bases between. The germline V gene encodes CDR1 LGHDT and CDR2 YNNKEL (reference sequence). The length of the CDR3 is 14 residues. CDR3 sequence (DNA): TGTGCCAGCAGCCAAGGGCACGACACCGGGGAGCTGTTTTTT. This sequence encodes CASSQGHDTGELFF. Complete variable domain (other parts from reference TRBV3-1 and TRBJ2-2): DTAVSQTPKYLVTQMGNDKSIKCEQNLGHDTMYWYKQDSKKFLKIMFSYNNKELIINETVPNRFSPKSPDKAHLNLHINSLELGDSAVYFCASSQGHDTGELFFGEGSRLTVL.

This clonotype was observed many times. The chain links TRBV7-2 to TRBJ1-2; D is unclear. Germline V gives CDR1 SGHTA, CDR2 FQGNSA. The ends were cut back, 5 bases at V and 4 bases at J, with 14 bases in the middle. There are 14 residues in the CDR3. CDR3 in DNA: TGTGCCAGCAGCCCTGATGGAGCTACCTATGGCTACACCTTC. It yields the protein CASSPDGATYGYTF. Full variable domain (rest looked up from reference TRBV7-2 and TRBJ1-2): GAGVSQSPSNKVTEKGKDVELRCDPISGHTALYWYRQSLGQGLEFLIYFQGNSAPDKSGLPSDRFSAERTGGSVSTLTIQRTQQEDSAVYLCASSPDGATYGYTFGSGTRLTVV.

A few counts support this clonotype. The genes are TRBV7-9 and TRBJ1-4; possibly TRBD1 for D (5 bases). V was trimmed by 5 bases and J by 2 bases, leaving 9 bases between them. Germline CDR1 reads SEHNR; CDR2 reads FQNEAQ (reference sequence). This CDR3 spans 14 amino acids. The CDR3 DNA is TGTGCCAGCAGCCGGGGGAGGACTAATGAAAAACTGTTTTTT. This sequence encodes CASSRGRTNEKLFF.

The chain couples TRBV12-3 or TRBV12-4 to TRBJ1-2, with TRBD1 matching 8 bases. Trimming removed 6 bases from V and 2 bases from J; junction bases left unmatched: 8. This CDR3 has 15 amino acids. The CDR3: CASSSTGGTNYGYTF. The CDR3 DNA follows: TGTGCCAGCAGCTCTACAGGGGGTACCAACTATGGCTACACCTTC.

This clonotype was counted only a few times. This sequence joins TRBV20-1 and TRBJ2-5; the match to TRBD1 covers 9 bases. The CDR3 is 14 residues long. The V segment lost 4 bases and the J segment 5 bases; nucleotides outside the gene matches: 8. CDR1 and CDR2 (germline): DFQATT, SNEGSKA (reference sequence). CDR3 loop: CSATRDRVRETQYF. The CDR3 region has the DNA TGCAGTGCTACCCGGGACAGGGTAAGGGAGACCCAGTACTTC.

The rearrangement joins TRBV4-1 to TRBJ2-1; D is uncertain. Between the trimmed V and J ends, which lost 0 bases and 6 bases, there was a span of 9 bases. Germline-derived CDR1 and CDR2 are MGHRA and YSYEKL. This CDR3 has 14 residues. CDR3 protein: CASSQDHTFNEQFF. The DNA for the CDR3 is TGCGCCAGCAGCCAAGATCACACCTTCAATGAGCAGTTCTTC.

V gene TRBV19 combines with J gene TRBJ1-4; 7 bases match TRBD1. Germline V lookup: CDR1 LNHDA, CDR2 SQIVND (reference sequence). Germline trimming cut 5 bases from V and 3 bases from J; bases unmatched to any gene: 3. CDR3 size: 14 residues. The CDR3 coding sequence is TGTGCCAGTAGTCAAGGGACAGCTAATGAAAAACTGTTTTTT. Translating gives CASSQGTANEKLFF.

The chain recombines TRBV12-3 or TRBV12-4 with TRBJ2-3; weak D call: TRBD2 (7 bases). This CDR3 has 13 residues. V lost 6 bases, J lost 6 bases, and 13 bases lay in between. The CDR3 reads CASSARGADTQYF. Written as DNA, the CDR3 is TGTGCCAGCAGCGCCCGGGGGGCCGATACGCAGTATTTT.

The chain has TRBV7-9 and TRBJ1-3; a weak D match, TRBD1 (5 bases). The CDR3 contains 16 residues. V lost 4 bases to trimming and J lost 7 bases, with 20 bases between them. Germline CDR1 reads SEHNR; CDR2 reads FQNEAQ (reference sequence). The CDR3 nucleotides are TGTGCCAGCAGCTCCCGACAGACCGGGTGGGACAACACCATATATTTT. Amino acids: CASSSRQTGWDNTIYF.

The chain uses TRBV11-2 and TRBJ2-5; D not resolved. The germline V gene encodes CDR1 SGHAT and CDR2 FQNNGV. The CDR3 consists of 13 residues. V shed 8 bases and J shed 1 base, with 11 bases lying between them. CDR3 in amino acids: CASSPSVQETQYF. The DNA of the CDR3 is TGTGCCAGCTCTCCTTCGGTCCAAGAGACCCAGTACTTC.

V usage is TRBV9 and J usage is TRBJ2-7, with a possible D match to TRBD2 (5 bases). Germline CDR1 SGDLS, CDR2 YYNGEE. V lost 0 bases to trimming and J lost 7 bases, with 11 bases between them. The CDR3 runs 13 residues. The DNA for the CDR3 is TGTGCCAGCAGCGTAGTTTCTTCGGGGGAGCAGTACTTC. Protein: CASSVVSSGEQYF. The variable domain in full, with the rest retrieved from reference TRBV9 and TRBJ2-7, is DSGVTQTPKHLITATGQRVTLRCSPRSGDLSVYWYQQSLDQGLQFLIQYYNGEERAKGNILERFSAQQFPDLHSELNLSSLELGDSALYFCASSVVSSGEQYFGPGTRLTVT.

The chain uses TRBV6-5 and TRBJ2-3; D gene uncertain. The germline CDR1 and CDR2 sequences are MNHEY and SVGAGI. V was pared by 0 bases and J by 6 bases, with 16 bases between. The CDR3 is 16 amino acids. The CDR3 is CASSYSIVPLPDTQYF. The CDR3 coding sequence is TGTGCCAGCAGTTACTCGATAGTCCCCCTCCCGGATACGCAGTATTTT.

The gene calls are TRBV20-1 and TRBJ2-7, with unresolved D. The better agreement between TRBJ2-5 and the DNA end casts doubt on the J call. The germline gives CDR1 DFQATT, CDR2 SNEGSKA (reference sequence). The CDR3 loop spans 13 amino acids. Here the CDR3 DNA reads TGCAGTGCTAGTGACGGAAACCAAGAGACCCAGTACTTC. Protein product: CSASDGNQETQYF.

The CDR3 region is CASSQGVGGATDTQYF. The CDR3 nucleotides read TGCGCCAGCAGCCAAGGAGTCGGGGGGGCAACAGATACGCAGTATTTT. The chain couples TRBV4-3 to TRBJ2-3; 8 bases align to TRBD2. After removal of 1 base from V and 3 bases from J, the junction contained 6 bases not matched to a gene. In germline, CDR1 is LGHNA, CDR2 YSLEER. The CDR3 is made up of 16 amino acids.

The V and J genes are TRBV6-2 or TRBV6-3 and TRBJ1-1; D might be TRBD1 (5 bases). V was pared by 6 bases and J by 3 bases, with 14 bases between. The CDR3 consists of 14 residues. CDR1 and CDR2 from the germline V gene are MNHEY and SVGEGT. The CDR3: CASRSNRRYTEAFF. The CDR3 DNA is TGTGCCAGCAGAAGTAACAGGCGATACACTGAAGCTTTCTTT.

There are a few counts of this clonotype. This chain joins TRBV9 and TRBJ1-6; maybe TRBD1 (6 bases). In germline, CDR1 is SGDLS, CDR2 YYNGEE. The CDR3 is 15 amino acids. Trimming took off 3 bases at V and 7 bases at J, with 14 bases between the two ends. CDR3 nucleotides: TGTGCCAGCAGCGGCCGCACAGGGCCAAATTCACCCCTCCACTTT. Translation: CASSGRTGPNSPLHF.

This clonotype was observed a few times. The rearrangement uses TRBV7-7 and TRBJ2-3; possibly TRBD1 for D (6 bases). Germline V CDR1 and CDR2: SSHAT, FNYEAQ (reference sequence). V gave up 0 bases and J gave up 2 bases, with 15 bases separating them. The CDR3 sequence is 17 residues long. CDR3 in amino acids: CASSLALTGTPTDTQYF. CDR3 nucleotide sequence: TGTGCCAGCAGCTTAGCGCTAACAGGGACCCCCACAGATACGCAGTATTTT.